Below, 17 T cell receptor beta chains from the same sample are listed, as sequenced in a study of blood T cell repertoires in COVID-19. Sequencing was performed with immunoSEQ multiplex PCR; in TCRdb, only in-frame clones are kept and a portion is missing. This table has about 160,000 clones, 84% appearing once. Material for sequencing was peripheral blood. These receptors were obtained from a man in his forties who had recovered from COVID-19.

The chain carries TRBV15 and TRBJ2-1, with D perhaps TRBD2 (5 bases). Germline-derived CDR1 and CDR2 are LNHNV and YYDKDF (reference sequence). V lost 3 bases and J 9 bases, leaving 15 bases between the germline ends. The CDR3 consists of 14 residues. The CDR3 is CATSSLLGLGEQFF. The DNA of the CDR3 is TGTGCCACCAGCAGCCTTCTAGGACTCGGTGAGCAGTTCTTC.

V and J are TRBV4-2 and TRBJ2-2; 9 nucleotides align to TRBD2. With 0 bases clipped from V and 5 bases from J, the junction kept 10 bases outside the gene matches. Germline CDR1 and CDR2: LGHNA and YNFKEQ. CDR3 length: 18 amino acids. The CDR3 region is CASSQDISGGAGTGELFF. In DNA, the CDR3 is TGTGCCAGCAGCCAAGATATTAGCGGGGGTGCAGGGACCGGGGAGCTGTTTTTT.

J is TRBJ2-3 and V is TRBV5-8; D perhaps matches TRBD1 (6 bases). Germline CDR1 SGHTS, CDR2 YDEGEE. The CDR3 has 15 amino acids. Trimming took off 2 bases at V and 0 bases at J, with 10 bases between the two ends. This CDR3 reads CASSLGTKSTDTQYF. CDR3 bases: TGTGCCAGCAGCTTAGGGACAAAGAGCACAGATACGCAGTATTTT. Full variable domain (rest looked up from reference TRBV5-8 and TRBJ2-3): EAGVTQSPTHLIKTRGQQATLRCSPISGHTSVYWYQQALGLGLQFLLWYDEGEERNRGNFPPRFSGRQFPNYSSELNVNALELEDSALYLCASSLGTKSTDTQYFGPGTRLTVL.

The chain employs TRBV28 and TRBJ1-5, with D possibly matching TRBD1 (5 bases). Per the germline V gene, CDR1 is MDHEN and CDR2 is SYDVKM. This CDR3 spans 13 amino acids. The germline V and J ends were trimmed by 7 bases and 4 bases, with 11 bases remaining between them. The CDR3 DNA is TGTGCCAGCAAGGGGCCCGAAAATCAGCCCCAGCATTTT. This codes for CASKGPENQPQHF.

The chain joins TRBV11-3 to TRBJ2-2, with D perhaps matching TRBD1 (5 bases). The CDR3 contains 15 residues. The V end was cut by 6 bases, the J end by 9 bases, with 20 bases between. The germline gives CDR1 SGHNT, CDR2 YENEEA. CDR3 region: CASSPQKGNTRELFF. The DNA of the CDR3 is TGTGCCAGCAGTCCTCAAAAGGGGAACACGAGGGAGCTGTTTTTT.

In DNA, the CDR3 is TGTGCCAGCAGCGTAGGTGCAGGGGTAACCCCCTACGAGCAGTACTTC. Protein sequence: CASSVGAGVTPYEQYF. V is TRBV9 and J is TRBJ2-7, with a tentative D call TRBD1 (6 bases). CDR3 length equals 16 residues. Between the trimmed V and J ends, which lost 0 bases and 2 bases, there was a span of 15 bases. CDR1 is SGDLS and CDR2 is YYNGEE in the germline V gene. Filled out from reference TRBV9 and TRBJ2-7, the complete variable domain reads DSGVTQTPKHLITATGQRVTLRCSPRSGDLSVYWYQQSLDQGLQFLIQYYNGEERAKGNILERFSAQQFPDLHSELNLSSLELGDSALYFCASSVGAGVTPYEQYFGPGTRLTVT.

J is TRBJ2-5 and V is TRBV9; TRBD2 might be the D (6 bases). The V gene lost 4 bases and the J gene lost 1 base, with 14 bases spanning the gap. CDR1 and CDR2 (germline): SGDLS, YYNGEE. The CDR3 has 15 residues. The CDR3 DNA sequence: TGTGCCAGCAGCATCCTTAGCGGAGGCCAAGAGACCCAGTACTTC. Its translation: CASSILSGGQETQYF. The whole variable domain, remainder taken from reference TRBV9 and TRBJ2-5, is DSGVTQTPKHLITATGQRVTLRCSPRSGDLSVYWYQQSLDQGLQFLIQYYNGEERAKGNILERFSAQQFPDLHSELNLSSLELGDSALYFCASSILSGGQETQYFGPGTRLLVL.

The gene calls are TRBV13 and TRBJ2-3; TRBD2 might be the D (5 bases). The V and J ends lost 2 bases and 0 bases respectively, with 12 bases between them. Germline V gives CDR1 PRHDT, CDR2 FYEKMQ (reference sequence). The CDR3 contains 16 residues. CDR3 DNA: TGTGCCAGCAGCTTAAAGAGGGATCCTAGCACAGATACGCAGTATTTT. Translation gives CASSLKRDPSTDTQYF.

The rearrangement links TRBV18 to TRBJ2-7; 7 bases are shared with TRBD2. Germline CDR1 KGHSH, CDR2 LQKENI. The CDR3 length is 14 residues. The J segment lost 5 bases and the V segment lost 2 bases, leaving 6 bases of the junction unmatched. CDR3 in DNA: TGTGCCAGCTCACCAAGCGGGGAAGTAGACGAGCAGTACTTC. Translated: CASSPSGEVDEQYF.

CDR3 loop: CASSLHSDLSSEAFF. CDR3 DNA: TGTGCCAGCAGCTTACATTCGGACTTATCCTCGGAAGCTTTCTTT. The gene calls are TRBV7-3 and TRBJ1-1; D unclear. Deletions cut 2 bases from V and 8 bases from J, with 18 bases between. CDR3 length: 15 residues. Germline CDR1 and CDR2: SGHTA and FQGTGA.

This chain uses TRBV19 with TRBJ2-5; TRBD2 matches at 12 bases. Per the germline V gene, CDR1 is LNHDA and CDR2 is SQIVND (reference sequence). Trimming at V came to 10 bases and at J to 4 bases, leaving 4 bases not matched to a gene. The CDR3 sequence is 13 residues long. CDR3 bases: TGTGCCACCAGGACTAGCGGGGCAGAGACCCAGTACTTC. Translating gives CATRTSGAETQYF.

The V and J genes are TRBV11-3 and TRBJ2-7, with 7 bases fitting TRBD1. CDR1 SGHNT and CDR2 YENEEA come from the germline V gene. The ends lost 3 bases at V and 3 bases at J; junction bases unmatched: 2. The CDR3 extends over 13 amino acids. This CDR3 is CASSLGQSYEQYF. The CDR3 coding sequence is TGTGCCAGCAGCTTGGGACAGAGCTACGAGCAGTACTTC.

The rearrangement uses TRBV6-5 and TRBJ2-7; D is uncertain. V gave up 6 bases and J gave up 2 bases, with 5 bases separating them. CDR3 size: 11 residues. In germline, CDR1 is MNHEY, CDR2 SVGAGI. The CDR3 reads CASSSTYEQYF. Here the CDR3 DNA reads TGTGCCAGCAGCAGTACCTACGAGCAGTACTTC.

The rearrangement uses TRBV30 and TRBJ1-2, with 8 bases identical to TRBD1. This CDR3 contains 13 residues. The V gene's germline CDR1 is GTSNPN and CDR2 SVGIG (reference sequence). The V and J ends lost 5 bases and 4 bases, in that order; junction bases with no gene match: 6. CDR3 sequence (DNA): TGTGCCTGGCAGGGGGCGCGGGTCTATGGCTACACCTTC. Its translation is CAWQGARVYGYTF.

The chain joins TRBV12-3 or TRBV12-4 to TRBJ1-4; D gene unclear. The CDR3 runs to 13 residues. The V end lost 0 bases, the J end lost 4 bases, and 3 bases lay between the germline ends. CDR3 residues: CASSLARNEKLFF. CDR3 sequence (DNA): TGTGCCAGCAGTTTAGCCCGTAATGAAAAACTGTTTTTT.

This chain connects TRBV7-6 to TRBJ1-4; TRBD1 might be the D (5 bases). CDR3 size: 16 residues. V dropped 0 bases and J dropped 8 bases, with 16 bases sitting between them. The germline V gene encodes CDR1 SGHVS and CDR2 FNYEAQ. CDR3 sequence: CASSLAPGREEEKLFF. The CDR3 DNA sequence: TGTGCCAGCAGCTTAGCGCCTGGCAGGGAAGAAGAAAAACTGTTTTTT. The full variable domain, rest sourced from reference TRBV7-6 and TRBJ1-4, is GAGVSQSPRYKVTKRGQDVALRCDPISGHVSLYWYRQALGQGPEFLTYFNYEAQQDKSGLPNDRFSAERPEGSISTLTIQRTEQRDSAMYRCASSLAPGREEEKLFFGSGTQLSVL.

J is TRBJ1-5 and V is TRBV12-3 or TRBV12-4; D unresolved. There are 13 residues in the CDR3. V lost 5 bases, J lost 3 bases, and 8 bases lay in between. CDR3 residues: CASSEQLNQPQHF. CDR3 nucleotides: TGTGCCAGCAGTGAACAGCTCAATCAGCCCCAGCATTTT.